A single sample is the source of the 26 T cell receptor beta chains below, sequenced in a study of metastatic and nonmetastatic thyroid tumors. Via MiXCR, TCRdb re-called the PCR reads. The sample records 15,000 to 18,000 clones, approximately 20% being singletons. Thyroid surgery took place with no prior treatment in any patient. Sequencing was done on a sample of tumor tissue. These receptors were collected from a female donor with papillary thyroid cancer or a benign thyroid nodule (not recorded which). Some clones in this sample may be carry-over from other donors' samples.

This clone was seen ten or more times. The J gene is TRBJ1-4, the V gene TRBV7-2; D ambiguous. Germline loops: CDR1 SGHTA, CDR2 FQGNSA. The length of the CDR3 is 15 residues. Trimming pared 1 base from V and 0 bases from J, leaving 6 bases between. Here the CDR3 DNA reads TGTGCCAGCAGCTTAGGGCATGCAACTAATGAAAAACTGTTTTTT. Translation gives CASSLGHATNEKLFF.

The V and J genes are TRBV20-1 and TRBJ2-1; 15 bases map to TRBD2. The germline gives CDR1 DFQATT, CDR2 SNEGSKA (reference sequence). The CDR3 extends over 15 amino acids. The V and J ends lost 1 base and 7 bases, in that order; junction bases with no gene match: 2. The CDR3 DNA reads as TGCAGTGCTAGAGGGGGACTAGCGGGAGGAAATGAGCAGTTCTTC. Amino acids: CSARGGLAGGNEQFF.

This clone was seen ten or more times. Other DNA sequences of this sample code for an identical CDR3. The rearrangement joins TRBV28 to TRBJ1-1, with 7 bases identical to TRBD1. The CDR3 runs to 14 residues. CDR1 and CDR2 from the germline V gene are MDHEN and SYDVKM. V dropped 1 base and J dropped 4; count of bases not matched to a gene: 3. The CDR3 sequence is CASSLSGGLTEAFF. CDR3 sequence (DNA): TGTGCCAGCAGTTTATCAGGGGGGCTCACTGAAGCTTTCTTT.

This clone is classed as medium-sized. The V and J genes are TRBV6-1 and TRBJ1-2; no clear D gene. This CDR3 contains 15 residues. Trimming removed 2 bases from V and 0 bases from J, with 10 bases in between. Germline V gene data show CDR1 as MNHNS and CDR2 as SASEGT. CDR3 in amino acids: CASSESGLANYGYTF. As DNA, the CDR3 is TGTGCCAGCAGTGAATCCGGGCTAGCTAACTATGGCTACACCTTC.

This clone is medium-sized. The chain recombines TRBV6-1 with TRBJ2-1; 12 bases are shared with TRBD2. Germline V lookup: CDR1 MNHNS, CDR2 SASEGT. The ends lost 6 bases at V and 9 bases at J; junction bases unmatched: 12. The CDR3 extends over 16 amino acids. The CDR3 region has the DNA TGTGCCAGCAGGAGGACTAGCGGGACTACAGGGAGTGAGCAGTTCTTC. This encodes CASRRTSGTTGSEQFF.

This clone came up many times. The chain carries TRBV5-1 and TRBJ1-4; 9 bases line up with TRBD1. CDR1 and CDR2 (germline): SGHRS, YFSETQ. The V segment lost 3 bases and the J segment 2 bases; nucleotides outside the gene matches: 14. The CDR3 length is 19 residues. DNA for the CDR3: TGCGCCAGCAGCTCCCGACCCCGGGACAGGGTCGCGACTAATGAAAAACTGTTTTTT. The encoded protein is CASSSRPRDRVATNEKLFF. The whole variable domain, remainder taken from reference TRBV5-1 and TRBJ1-4, is KAGVTQTPRYLIKTRGQQVTLSCSPISGHRSVSWYQQTPGQGLQFLFEYFSETQRNKGNFPGRFSGRQFSNSRSEMNVSTLELGDSALYLCASSSRPRDRVATNEKLFFGSGTQLSVL.

This clone was detected ten times or more. The genes are TRBV10-1 and TRBJ1-6; D is unclear. V lost 7 bases, J lost 1 base, and 8 bases lay in between. The CDR3 extends over 14 amino acids. CDR1 is WNHNN, CDR2 SYGVQD, per germline (reference sequence). The CDR3: CASIGGSYNSPLHF. The CDR3 bases are TGCGCCAGCATCGGAGGGTCCTATAATTCACCCCTCCACTTT.

In this sample, this clone is medium-sized. The chain recombines TRBV18 with TRBJ2-7; TRBD2 matches 13 bases. The CDR3 runs to 17 residues. V was pared by 5 bases and J by 5 bases, with 12 bases of the junction left unmatched. Germline V gives CDR1 KGHSH, CDR2 LQKENI. The CDR3 spells CASSWSRTSGSRNEQYF. DNA for the CDR3: TGTGCCAGCTCATGGAGCAGGACTAGCGGGAGTCGCAACGAGCAGTACTTC.

This clone appeared a few times. V usage is TRBV28 and J usage is TRBJ2-3; D unclear. The germline gives CDR1 MDHEN, CDR2 SYDVKM. V was cut by 6 bases and J by 2 bases, with 21 bases left in between. The CDR3 has 17 amino acids. The CDR3 bases are TGTGCCAGCAGCCTGGGCGACCACGCCCTATTCACAGATACGCAGTATTTT. It codes for CASSLGDHALFTDTQYF. The whole variable domain, filled in from reference TRBV28 and TRBJ2-3, reads DVKVTQSSRYLVKRTGEKVFLECVQDMDHENMFWYRQDPGLGLRLIYFSYDVKMKEKGDIPEGYSVSREKKERFSLILESASTNQTSMYLCASSLGDHALFTDTQYFGPGTRLTVL.

This clone came up once. The chain joins TRBV18 to TRBJ1-6, with D possibly TRBD1 on 5 matching bases. Trimming took off 6 bases at V and 5 bases at J, with 20 bases between the two ends. The CDR3 length is 17 residues. The germline gives CDR1 KGHSH, CDR2 LQKENI. This CDR3 is CASSKGGAPTDNSPLHF. The CDR3 nucleotides read TGTGCCAGCTCCAAAGGTGGGGCCCCTACAGATAATTCACCCCTCCACTTT.

A remark on this clone: A much larger clonotype is one base distant, so this may be a read error. The rearrangement uses TRBV5-4 and TRBJ2-3; 8 bases fit TRBD1. Germline CDR1 reads SGHNT; CDR2 reads YYREEE (reference sequence). The CDR3 has 16 amino acids. The CDR3 here is CASSLELAGGRDTHYF. The CDR3 bases are TGTGCCAGCAGCTTGGAATTGGCAGGGGGCAGGGATACGCATTATTTT.

This clone occurred many times. This same CDR3 is encoded by further DNA sequences in the sample. V is TRBV20-1 and J is TRBJ1-5; D unresolved. The CDR3 loop spans 12 amino acids. Trimming stripped 6 bases from V and 0 bases from J, with 6 bases between. From germline, CDR1 is DFQATT and CDR2 SNEGSKA (reference sequence). The CDR3 DNA is TGCAGTGCCCGACATAGCAATCAGCCCCAGCATTTT. The encoded protein is CSARHSNQPQHF.

This clone showed up many times. The chain couples TRBV15 to TRBJ1-5; D gene unclear. The V end was cut by 1 base, the J end by 0 bases, with 16 bases between. Germline CDR1 is LNHNV and CDR2 is YYDKDF (reference sequence). The CDR3 length is 18 residues. DNA of the CDR3: TGTGCCACCAGCAGAGCAGGCGTCGCGGCTTATAGCAATCAGCCCCAGCATTTT. Amino acid sequence: CATSRAGVAAYSNQPQHF.

This clone was detected only a few times. The chain recombines TRBV28 with TRBJ2-7, with 8 bases that match TRBD2. The CDR3 spans 15 residues. Trimming took 5 bases from V and 3 from J; bases not matched to a gene: 9. Germline V lookup: CDR1 MDHEN, CDR2 SYDVKM. The CDR3 bases are TGTGCCAGCAGTGTCTTCGCGGGAGGTATCTACGAGCAGTACTTC. It codes for CASSVFAGGIYEQYF.

The chain couples TRBV27 to TRBJ1-6; no reliable D call. The CDR3 runs 13 residues. V was trimmed by 3 bases and J by 7 bases, leaving 7 bases between them. Germline-derived CDR1 and CDR2 are MNHEY and SMNVEV (reference sequence). The DNA of the CDR3 is TGTGCCAGCAGTTTCAACATGAATTCACCCCTCCACTTT. Its translation is CASSFNMNSPLHF.

CDR3 sequence reads: CASRPSSASYYEQYF. For the CDR3, the DNA is TGTGCCAGCAGACCCAGTTCCGCCAGCTACTACGAGCAGTACTTC. The rearrangement links TRBV27 to TRBJ2-7, with D uncertain. The CDR3 has 15 residues. V gave up 6 bases and J gave up 3 bases, with 18 bases separating them. Germline CDR1 and CDR2: MNHEY and SMNVEV (reference sequence).

This clone was observed many times. V gene TRBV6-1 combines with J gene TRBJ2-1, with TRBD2 identical over 7 bases. With V trimmed by 0 bases and J by 2 bases, 1 base remained unmatched. This CDR3 is built from 15 residues. CDR1 and CDR2 (germline): MNHNS, SASEGT. CDR3 sequence (DNA): TGTGCCAGCAGTGAAGCGAGCGGGACCTACAATGAGCAGTTCTTC. Residues: CASSEASGTYNEQFF.

J is TRBJ1-3 and V is TRBV20-1; 7 bases line up with TRBD1. CDR3 length: 13 residues. The J segment lost 4 bases and the V segment lost 5 bases, leaving 5 bases of the junction unmatched. Germline lookup yields CDR1 DFQATT and CDR2 SNEGSKA (reference sequence). CDR3 in DNA: TGCAGTGCTGACCAGGGGGGCGGAAACACCATATATTTT. Protein sequence: CSADQGGGNTIYF.

The genes are TRBV9 and TRBJ2-2, with no clear D. The V gene's germline CDR1 is SGDLS and CDR2 YYNGEE. Trimming removed 6 bases at V and 4 bases at J, with 7 bases between. This CDR3 is built from 12 residues. CDR3 in DNA: TGTGCCAGCATCCTTCGCACCGGGGAGCTGTTTTTT. Translation: CASILRTGELFF.

This clone showed up many times. The chain couples TRBV18 to TRBJ1-3; weak D call: TRBD1 (6 bases). This CDR3 region has 15 residues. Trimming cost V 7 bases and J 0 bases, with 13 bases left between them. The V gene's germline CDR1 is KGHSH and CDR2 LQKENI. The DNA of the CDR3 is TGTGCCAGCTTCTTCGGACAGAGCTCTGGAAACACCATATATTTT. Translated, it gives CASFFGQSSGNTIYF.

This clone was recorded many times. The genes are TRBV11-2 and TRBJ2-7; the D gene could be TRBD1 or TRBD2 (7 bases each). The CDR3 spans 14 residues. Germline V CDR1 and CDR2: SGHAT, FQNNGV. V lost 8 bases and J 7 bases, leaving 21 bases between the germline ends. The DNA for the CDR3 is TGTGCCAGCCACTCAGGGGGAGGGCCAAGTGAGCAGTACTTC. Translating gives CASHSGGGPSEQYF.

The rearrangement joins TRBV5-4 to TRBJ1-1; D perhaps matches TRBD1 (6 bases). This CDR3 spans 14 amino acids. The V end lost 0 bases, the J end lost 3 bases, and 9 bases lay between the germline ends. Germline CDR1 SGHNT, CDR2 YYREEE (reference sequence). CDR3 bases: TGTGCCAGCAGCTTGGCAGGGGCCGACACTGAAGCTTTCTTT. This encodes CASSLAGADTEAFF.

This clone has at least ten counts. The gene calls are TRBV5-4 and TRBJ1-5; a possible D gene is TRBD1 (6 bases). This CDR3 contains 17 residues. V was clipped by 8 bases and J by 4 bases, with 25 bases between them. Germline V gene sequence: CDR1 SGHNT, CDR2 YYREEE (reference sequence). In DNA form, the CDR3 reads TGTGCCAGTACATTTGCTCCGTCGACAGGCGGAAATCAGCCCCAGCATTTT. Translating it yields CASTFAPSTGGNQPQHF.

This clone is categorized as medium-sized. CDR3 region: CASSRFRDYPGTDTQYF. DNA for the CDR3: TGCGCCAGCAGCCGGTTTCGGGACTACCCTGGCACAGATACGCAGTATTTT. The chain combines TRBV4-1 with TRBJ2-3; 7 positions match TRBD2. V lost 4 bases and J lost 1; bases outside the gene matches: 11. CDR1 MGHRA and CDR2 YSYEKL come from the germline V gene. This CDR3 has 17 amino acids.

This clone was seen many times. The rearrangement links TRBV5-1 to TRBJ2-3; D possibly corresponds to TRBD2 (6 bases). Per the germline V gene, CDR1 is SGHRS and CDR2 is YFSETQ. This CDR3 spans 14 amino acids. V lost 4 bases and J lost 4, with 13 bases in between. The CDR3 DNA follows: TGCGCCAGCAGCCCCGGGAGATCTTCAGATACGCAGTATTTT. It is translated as CASSPGRSSDTQYF.

By share, this clone ranks as medium-sized. CDR3 residues: CASSQGGGVWYGYTF. Written as DNA, the CDR3 is TGCGCCAGCAGCCAGGGGGGCGGGGTATGGTATGGCTACACCTTC. This chain links TRBV4-1 with TRBJ1-2, with D tentatively TRBD1 (6 bases). Germline lookup yields CDR1 MGHRA and CDR2 YSYEKL. The V end was cut by 3 bases, the J end by 5 bases, with 16 bases between. This CDR3 has 15 residues.